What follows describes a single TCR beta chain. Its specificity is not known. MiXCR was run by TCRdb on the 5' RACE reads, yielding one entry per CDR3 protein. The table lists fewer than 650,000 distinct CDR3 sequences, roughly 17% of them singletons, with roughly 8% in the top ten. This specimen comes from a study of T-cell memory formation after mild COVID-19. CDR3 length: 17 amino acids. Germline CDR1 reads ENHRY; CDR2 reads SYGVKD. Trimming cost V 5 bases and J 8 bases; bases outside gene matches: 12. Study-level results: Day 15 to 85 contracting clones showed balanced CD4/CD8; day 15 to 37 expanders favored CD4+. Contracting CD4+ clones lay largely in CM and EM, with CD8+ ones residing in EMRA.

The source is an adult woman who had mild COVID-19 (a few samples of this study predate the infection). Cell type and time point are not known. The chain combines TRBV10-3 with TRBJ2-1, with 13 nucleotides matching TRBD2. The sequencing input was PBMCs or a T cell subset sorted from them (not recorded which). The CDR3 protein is CAISQVTGLAGVDEQFF. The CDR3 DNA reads TGTGCCATCAGTCAGGTCACCGGACTAGCGGGAGTGGATGAGCAGTTCTTC.